These 6 T cell receptor beta chains were sequenced from one sample in a study of blood T cell repertoires in COVID-19. Some clones are missing from TCRdb's copy, which holds only in-frame ones; the method was immunoSEQ multiplex PCR. This sample carries a few hundred thousand clones, about nine tenths of them seen once, and the ten largest clones take about 2.2%. Specimen: peripheral blood. The source is a woman in her fifties or sixties who had recovered from COVID-19.

The chain is built from TRBV6-5 and TRBJ1-2; the match to TRBD1 covers 10 bases. Germline V gives CDR1 MNHEY, CDR2 SVGAGI. This CDR3 region has 14 residues. V trimming: 5 bases; J trimming: 7 bases; junction bases outside the gene matches: 7. CDR3 sequence: CASSHRDRGSGYTF. For the CDR3, the DNA is TGTGCCAGCAGTCACCGGGACAGGGGCTCTGGCTACACCTTC.

V gene TRBV7-9 combines with J gene TRBJ2-1, with 10 bases aligning to TRBD2. The germline V gene encodes CDR1 SEHNR and CDR2 FQNEAQ (reference sequence). This CDR3 is built from 15 residues. V shed 8 bases and J 4 bases; nucleotides not matched to a gene: 8. CDR3 in DNA: TGTGCCAGCCAGCGGGGGGGATATAGTTACAATGAGCAGTTCTTC. The encoded protein is CASQRGGYSYNEQFF.

Here the CDR3 DNA reads TGTGCCACCAGTGATCCCGGGACAGGCAACAATGAGCAGTTCTTC. Translating it yields CATSDPGTGNNEQFF. The V gene is TRBV24-1, the J gene TRBJ2-1; the match to TRBD1 covers 8 bases. The ends lost 3 bases at V and 5 bases at J; junction bases unmatched: 5. Germline CDR1 and CDR2: KGHDR and SFDVKD. This CDR3 has 15 amino acids.

V usage is TRBV18 and J usage is TRBJ2-5; TRBD1 matches at 7 bases. The junction had 3 bases not matched to a gene; V was cut back by 2 bases and J by 3 bases. Per germline, CDR1 KGHSH and CDR2 LQKENI. The CDR3 loop spans 14 amino acids. The CDR3, as DNA: TGTGCCAGCTCACCAAACACAGGGGAAGAGACCCAGTACTTC. Translation: CASSPNTGEETQYF.

This chain joins TRBV5-1 and TRBJ2-7, with 9 bases lining up with TRBD1. V lost 3 bases, J lost 1 base, and 8 bases stayed unmatched. CDR1 and CDR2 (germline): SGHRS, YFSETQ. The CDR3 loop spans 16 amino acids. CDR3 DNA: TGCGCCAGCAGCTGGTTAGGGGACAGGGAATCCTACGAGCAGTACTTC. The encoded protein is CASSWLGDRESYEQYF.

The V gene is TRBV27, the J gene TRBJ2-7, with 10 bases lining up with TRBD1. The germline V gene has CDR1 MNHEY and CDR2 SMNVEV (reference sequence). The CDR3 consists of 15 residues. V gave up 5 bases and J gave up 7 bases; unmatched junction bases: 11. The DNA of the CDR3 is TGTGCCAGCAGTGCCTCCGGGACAGGGGCTTGGGAGCAGTACTTC. This sequence encodes CASSASGTGAWEQYF.